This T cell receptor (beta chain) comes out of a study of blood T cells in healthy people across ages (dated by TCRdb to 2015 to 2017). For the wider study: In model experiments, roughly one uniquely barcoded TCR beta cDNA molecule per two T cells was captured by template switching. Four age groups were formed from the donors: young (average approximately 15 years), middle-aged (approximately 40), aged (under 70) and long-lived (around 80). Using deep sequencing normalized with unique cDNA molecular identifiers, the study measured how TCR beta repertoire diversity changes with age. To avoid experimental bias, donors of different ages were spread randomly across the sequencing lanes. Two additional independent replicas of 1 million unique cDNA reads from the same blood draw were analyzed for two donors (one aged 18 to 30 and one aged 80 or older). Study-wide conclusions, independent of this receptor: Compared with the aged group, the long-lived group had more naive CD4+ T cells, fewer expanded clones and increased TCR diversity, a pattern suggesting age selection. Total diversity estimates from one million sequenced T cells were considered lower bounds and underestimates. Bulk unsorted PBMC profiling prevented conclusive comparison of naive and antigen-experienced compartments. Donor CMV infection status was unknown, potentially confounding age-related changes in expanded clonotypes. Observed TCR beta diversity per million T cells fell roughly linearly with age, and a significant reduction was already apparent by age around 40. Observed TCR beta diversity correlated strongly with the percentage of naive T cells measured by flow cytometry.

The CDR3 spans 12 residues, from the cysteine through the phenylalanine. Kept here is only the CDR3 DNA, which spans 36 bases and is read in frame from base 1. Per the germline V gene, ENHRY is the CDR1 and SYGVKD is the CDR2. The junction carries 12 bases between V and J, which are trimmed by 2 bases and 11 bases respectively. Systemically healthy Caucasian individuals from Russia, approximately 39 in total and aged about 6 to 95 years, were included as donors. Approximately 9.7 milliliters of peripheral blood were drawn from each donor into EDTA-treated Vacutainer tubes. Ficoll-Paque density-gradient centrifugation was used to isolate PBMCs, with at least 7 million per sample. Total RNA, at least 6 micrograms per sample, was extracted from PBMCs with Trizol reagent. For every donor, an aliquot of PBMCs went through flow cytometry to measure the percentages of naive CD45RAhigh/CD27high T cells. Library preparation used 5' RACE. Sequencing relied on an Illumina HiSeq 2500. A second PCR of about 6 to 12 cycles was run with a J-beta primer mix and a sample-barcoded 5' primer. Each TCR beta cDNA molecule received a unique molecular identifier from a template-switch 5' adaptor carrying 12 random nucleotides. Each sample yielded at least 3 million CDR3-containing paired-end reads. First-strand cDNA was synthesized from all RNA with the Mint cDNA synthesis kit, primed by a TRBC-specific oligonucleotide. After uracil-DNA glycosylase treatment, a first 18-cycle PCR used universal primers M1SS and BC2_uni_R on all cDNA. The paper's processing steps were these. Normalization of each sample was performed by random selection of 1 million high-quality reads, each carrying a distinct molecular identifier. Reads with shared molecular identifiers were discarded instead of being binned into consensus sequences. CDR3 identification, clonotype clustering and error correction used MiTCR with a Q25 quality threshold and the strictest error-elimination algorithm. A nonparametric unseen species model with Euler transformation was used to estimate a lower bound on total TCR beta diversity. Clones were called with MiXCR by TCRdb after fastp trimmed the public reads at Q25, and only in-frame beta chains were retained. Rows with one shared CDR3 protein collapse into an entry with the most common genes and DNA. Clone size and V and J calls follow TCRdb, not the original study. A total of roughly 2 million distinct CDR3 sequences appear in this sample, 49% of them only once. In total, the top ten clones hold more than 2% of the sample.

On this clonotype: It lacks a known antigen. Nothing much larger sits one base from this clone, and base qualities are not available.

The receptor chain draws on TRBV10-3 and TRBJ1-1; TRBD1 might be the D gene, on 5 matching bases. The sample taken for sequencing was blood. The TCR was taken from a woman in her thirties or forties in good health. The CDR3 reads CAISEAGTSAFF. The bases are TGTGCCATCAGTGAGGCGGGGACCTCGGCTTTCTTT.